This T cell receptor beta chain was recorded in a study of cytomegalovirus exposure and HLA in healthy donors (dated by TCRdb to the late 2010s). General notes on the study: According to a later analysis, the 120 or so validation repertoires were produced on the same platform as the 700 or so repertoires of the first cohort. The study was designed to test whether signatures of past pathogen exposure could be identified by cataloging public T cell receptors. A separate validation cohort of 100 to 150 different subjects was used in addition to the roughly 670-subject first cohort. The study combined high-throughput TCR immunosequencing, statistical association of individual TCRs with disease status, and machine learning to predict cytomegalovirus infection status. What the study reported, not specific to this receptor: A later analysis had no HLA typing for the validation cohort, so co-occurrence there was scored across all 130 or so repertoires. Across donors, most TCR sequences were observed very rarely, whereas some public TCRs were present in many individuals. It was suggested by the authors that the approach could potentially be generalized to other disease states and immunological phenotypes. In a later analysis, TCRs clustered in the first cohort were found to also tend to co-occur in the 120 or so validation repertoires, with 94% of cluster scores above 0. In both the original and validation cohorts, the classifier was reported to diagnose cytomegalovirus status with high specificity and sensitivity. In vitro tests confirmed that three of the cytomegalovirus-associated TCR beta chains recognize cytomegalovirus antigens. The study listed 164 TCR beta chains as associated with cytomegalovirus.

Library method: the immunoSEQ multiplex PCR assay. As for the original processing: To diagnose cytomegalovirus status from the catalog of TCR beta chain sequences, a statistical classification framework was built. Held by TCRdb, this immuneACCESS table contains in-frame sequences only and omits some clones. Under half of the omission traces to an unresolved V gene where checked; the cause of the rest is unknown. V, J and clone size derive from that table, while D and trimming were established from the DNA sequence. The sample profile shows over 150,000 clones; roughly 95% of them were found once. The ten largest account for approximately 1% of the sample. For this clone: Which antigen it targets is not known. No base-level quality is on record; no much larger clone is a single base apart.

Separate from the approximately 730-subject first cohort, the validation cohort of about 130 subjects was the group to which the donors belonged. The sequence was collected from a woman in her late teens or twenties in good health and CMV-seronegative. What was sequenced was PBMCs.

Here is the DNA: TGTGCCAGTAGTTATACAGGGGGCGAATACGAGCAGTACTTC. This encodes CASSYTGGEYEQYF. The chain uses TRBV19 and TRBJ2-7; TRBD1 agrees with 9 junctional bases. Clipping removes 5 bases from V and 4 bases from J, with 6 as the unmatched junction base count. CDR1 and CDR2 are read off the germline V gene (reference sequence) as LNHDA and SQIVND. Including cysteine and phenylalanine, the CDR3 has 14 amino acids. Kept here is only the CDR3 DNA, which spans 42 bases and is read in frame from base 1.